The 2 T cell receptor beta chains listed next were all sequenced from one sample in a study of blood T cell repertoires in COVID-19. TCRdb keeps only in-frame clones here, not all; method: immunoSEQ multiplex PCR. The data hold 250,000 to 400,000 clones, with approximately 89% observed a single time. The sample comprised peripheral blood. The source is a woman in her thirties with COVID-19, enrolled during active disease.

The V call is TRBV6-1, the J call TRBJ1-2; D gene unclear. From germline, CDR1 is MNHNS and CDR2 SASEGT. V gave up 2 bases and J gave up 5 bases, with 15 bases separating them. This CDR3 is 15 amino acids long. The CDR3 loop reads CASSEYTPRFYGYTF. The CDR3 DNA reads as TGTGCCAGCAGTGAATATACCCCGAGGTTTTATGGCTACACCTTC.

The gene calls are TRBV23-1 and TRBJ2-3, with D tentatively TRBD2 (5 bases). TRBV23-1 is filed as an ORF, its function uncertain. The CDR3 has 17 amino acids. Trimming pared 0 bases from V and 0 bases from J, leaving 13 bases between. The CDR3 coding sequence is TGCGCCAGCAGTCAATCGGAGGATCCCCTCAGCACAGATACGCAGTATTTT. This translates into CASSQSEDPLSTDTQYF.